A single sample is the source of the 25 T cell receptor beta chains below, sequenced in a study of blood T cells in healthy people across ages. The second PCR ran about 6 to 11 cycles with a sample-barcoded 5' primer and J-beta primers. TCRdb fed the 5' RACE reads into MiXCR, producing one record per CDR3 protein. The data show 1.5 million to 2 million distinct CDR3 sequences, with 28% seen just once and 7.7% held by the top ten. Sequencing was done on a sample of blood. The source of these receptors is a woman younger than 45 in good health.

This clonotype was observed a few times. The gene calls are TRBV7-9 and TRBJ2-1; D possibly matches TRBD1 or TRBD2 (6 bases each). V was trimmed by 3 bases and J by 3 bases, leaving 15 bases between them. The CDR3 consists of 16 residues. Germline CDR1 reads SEHNR; CDR2 reads FQNEAQ (reference sequence). DNA for the CDR3: TGTGCCAGCAGCTTCGAGTTAGGGGGGAACTACAATGAGCAGTTCTTC. Translating it yields CASSFELGGNYNEQFF.

This clonotype was counted ten times or more. This chain uses TRBV6-2 or TRBV6-3 with TRBJ2-5; 13 positions match TRBD2. The assigned J gene may be wrong: the sequence end matches TRBJ2-7 better. The CDR3 spans 15 residues. CDR1 and CDR2 from the germline V gene are MNHEY and SVGEGT. CDR3 sequence reads: CASSYSGLAGSEQYF. The CDR3 region has the DNA TGTGCCAGCAGTTACTCGGGACTAGCGGGATCCGAGCAGTACTTC.

The V and J genes are TRBV2 and TRBJ2-2; D may be TRBD2 (6 bases). V dropped 7 bases and J dropped 0 bases, with 15 bases sitting between them. The CDR3 contains 16 residues. The germline V gene has CDR1 SNHLY and CDR2 FYNNEI. This CDR3 is CASNAAGTPNTGELFF. The CDR3, as DNA: TGTGCCAGCAATGCCGCCGGGACTCCGAACACCGGGGAGCTGTTTTTT.

For this clonotype: The missing conserved phenylalanine or tryptophan at the end of this CDR3 makes a read error likely. This chain links TRBV30 with TRBJ2-5; no definite D call. V was pared by 2 bases and J by 2 bases, with 15 bases between. CDR3 length: 15 residues. Germline CDR1 and CDR2: GTSNPN and SVGIG (reference sequence). The CDR3 sequence is CAWSRGSRVQETQYL. DNA for the CDR3: TGTGCCTGGAGTCGTGGTAGTCGGGTACAAGAGACCCAGTACTTA.

V and J are TRBV4-3 and TRBJ2-1; D gene ambiguous. Trimming left V 0 bases short and J 6 bases short, with 9 bases between. This CDR3 has 14 amino acids. CDR1 is LGHNA and CDR2 is YSLEER in the germline V gene. This chain's CDR3 is CASSQEDGVNEQFF. The CDR3 nucleotides are TGCGCCAGCAGCCAAGAGGACGGAGTCAATGAGCAGTTCTTC.

With regard to this clonotype: Since a much larger clone is just one base distant, this may be a read error. The chain is built from TRBV7-3 and TRBJ2-4; D is possibly TRBD2 (6 bases). The germline gives CDR1 SGHTA, CDR2 FQGTGA. This CDR3 contains 16 residues. The CDR3 bases are TGTGCCAGCGGCTTAACTGGGGGAGGAACCAAAAACATTCAGTACTTC. Amino acid sequence: CASGLTGGGTKNIQYF.

This clonotype was detected once. The chain has TRBV6-5 and TRBJ1-1, with TRBD1 as a possible D gene (6 bases). The germline V gene encodes CDR1 MNHEY and CDR2 SVGAGI. The CDR3 is 14 residues long. Trimming pared 5 bases from V and 4 bases from J, leaving 14 bases between. DNA of the CDR3: TGTGCCAGCAGTACCCGGGGGGGGCTCACTGAAGCTTTCTTT. Its translation: CASSTRGGLTEAFF.

The chain carries TRBV12-3 or TRBV12-4 and TRBJ2-5; D is undetermined. This CDR3 is 10 amino acids long. V shed 3 bases and J shed 11 bases, with 7 bases lying between them. The CDR3 reads CASSLTEQYF. The DNA for the CDR3 is TGTGCCAGCAGTTTGACTGAGCAGTACTTC.

This chain joins TRBV12-3 or TRBV12-4 and TRBJ2-1; D unresolved. V lost 5 bases and J lost 7, with 18 bases in between. The length of the CDR3 is 15 residues. CDR3 DNA sequence: TGTGCCAGCAGTCGAAGGGATCCGGTGATTAATGAGCAGTTCTTC. It codes for CASSRRDPVINEQFF.

On this clonotype itself: This sequence may be a read error, since a much larger clone differs from it by one base. V is TRBV5-1 and J is TRBJ2-7; tentative D call: TRBD2 (6 bases). The germline V gene encodes CDR1 SGHRS and CDR2 YFSETQ. CDR3 length: 15 residues. Written as DNA, the CDR3 is TGCGCCAGCAGCTTGGAACCGGGGGAGTCATACGGGCAGTACTTC. This codes for CASSLEPGESYGQYF.

There are a few counts of this clonotype. The V gene is TRBV20-1, the J gene TRBJ2-1; 7 bases are shared with TRBD1. J was trimmed by 9 bases and V by 8 bases; bases with no gene match: 13. This CDR3 region has 13 residues. Germline CDR1 and CDR2: DFQATT and SNEGSKA (reference sequence). The CDR3 DNA reads as TGCAGTTTCGTCGAGGGGGCAAACACTGAGCAGTTCTTC. Its translation: CSFVEGANTEQFF.

The chain employs TRBV2 and TRBJ2-3, with unresolved D. The germline V and J ends were trimmed by 3 bases and 6 bases, with 7 bases remaining between them. CDR1 is SNHLY and CDR2 is FYNNEI in the germline V gene. This CDR3 comprises 12 residues. CDR3 nucleotides: TGTGCCAGCAGTGATAGGCCGGATACGCAGTATTTT. Translated, it gives CASSDRPDTQYF.

The chain employs TRBV20-1 and TRBJ2-3, with a weak D call TRBD1 (6 bases). V was clipped by 0 bases and J by 6 bases, with 13 bases between them. Germline V gene sequence: CDR1 DFQATT, CDR2 SNEGSKA (reference sequence). The CDR3 covers 14 residues. Here the CDR3 reads CSARDGGRGDTQYF. CDR3 nucleotide sequence: TGCAGTGCTAGAGATGGGGGCCGGGGCGATACGCAGTATTTT.

The V gene is TRBV7-2, the J gene TRBJ2-2; 9 bases are a match to TRBD2. The CDR3 spans 15 residues. Germline CDR1 SGHTA, CDR2 FQGNSA. The V gene end was trimmed by 3 bases and the J gene end by 3 bases; junction bases not matched to a gene: 2. CDR3 amino acids: CASSFRTSDTGELFF. In DNA, the CDR3 is TGTGCCAGCAGCTTTAGGACTAGCGACACCGGGGAGCTGTTTTTT.

The sample holds a few counts of this clonotype. The chain uses TRBV7-9 and TRBJ1-4; 9 positions match TRBD1. In germline, CDR1 is SEHNR, CDR2 FQNEAQ (reference sequence). V gave up 6 bases and J gave up 14 bases; unmatched junction bases: 16. This CDR3 comprises 15 residues. The CDR3 here is CASSSGTGPTSSLFF. The CDR3 DNA reads TGTGCCAGCAGTTCCGGGACAGGGCCAACCTCCTCTCTGTTTTTT.

In its sample, this clonotype was seen a few times. The V gene is TRBV5-1, the J gene TRBJ1-2; no clear D gene. Looked up from germline, CDR1 is SGHRS and CDR2 is YFSETQ. This CDR3 is 14 amino acids long. Deletions cut 1 base from V and 4 bases from J, with 11 bases between. CDR3 in amino acids: CASSLSVPAYGYTF. CDR3 DNA: TGCGCCAGCAGCTTGAGCGTACCTGCCTATGGCTACACCTTC.

The rearrangement uses TRBV7-2 and TRBJ2-7; 9 bases match TRBD2. Germline V gives CDR1 SGHTA, CDR2 FQGNSA. There are 15 residues in the CDR3. The V gene end was trimmed by 1 base and the J gene end by 5 bases; junction bases not matched to a gene: 6. The chain's CDR3 is CASSLVGRGGDEQYF. Here the CDR3 DNA reads TGTGCCAGCAGCTTAGTGGGGCGGGGGGGCGACGAGCAGTACTTC. The complete variable domain, with remaining parts taken from reference TRBV7-2 and TRBJ2-7, reads GAGVSQSPSNKVTEKGKDVELRCDPISGHTALYWYRQSLGQGLEFLIYFQGNSAPDKSGLPSDRFSAERTGGSVSTLTIQRTQQEDSAVYLCASSLVGRGGDEQYFGPGTRLTVT.

The rearrangement links TRBV24-1 to TRBJ2-7; D is uncertain. CDR1 and CDR2 from the germline V gene are KGHDR and SFDVKD. This CDR3 has 13 residues. Between the trimmed V and J ends, which lost 5 bases and 7 bases, there was a span of 14 bases. The CDR3 is CATSGGLYNEQYF. In nucleotides, the CDR3 is TGTGCCACCAGTGGGGGTCTATACAATGAGCAGTACTTC.

This clonotype was detected a few times. The chain carries TRBV18 and TRBJ1-1; weak D call: TRBD1 (5 bases). This CDR3 is built from 14 residues. The germline CDR1 and CDR2 sequences are KGHSH and LQKENI. The V and J ends lost 6 bases and 1 base respectively, with 12 bases between them. This CDR3 reads CASSQDGTNTEAFF. CDR3 in DNA: TGTGCCAGCTCCCAAGACGGGACGAACACTGAAGCTTTCTTT.

DNA for the CDR3: TGTGCCAGCAGCCCCCGGAGGGGGGGTCATAATGAGCAGTTCTTC. Its translation: CASSPRRGGHNEQFF. The chain has TRBV7-2 and TRBJ2-1, with D possibly being TRBD2 (7 bases). CDR1 is SGHTA, CDR2 FQGNSA, per germline. Trimming took 5 bases from V and 7 from J, leaving 18 bases between them. CDR3 size: 15 residues.

This clonotype was counted a few times. V is TRBV20-1 and J is TRBJ2-1, with 7 bases fitting TRBD2. V was pared by 7 bases and J by 6 bases, with 3 bases of the junction left unmatched. The CDR3 covers 11 residues. Germline V CDR1 and CDR2: DFQATT, SNEGSKA (reference sequence). CDR3 nucleotides: TGCAGTGGCACTAGCGCCAATGAGCAGTTCTTC. Protein product: CSGTSANEQFF.

This clonotype has only a few counts. J is TRBJ2-4 and V is TRBV27; D remains ambiguous. The CDR3 sequence is 16 residues long. Trimming took 2 bases from V and 1 from J, leaving 12 bases between them. Per the germline V gene, CDR1 is MNHEY and CDR2 is SMNVEV (reference sequence). CDR3 DNA: TGTGCCAGCAGTTTACCAGTGTGGGTGGCCAAAAACATTCAGTACTTC. Translation gives CASSLPVWVAKNIQYF.

The V gene is TRBV29-1, the J gene TRBJ2-2; 7 bases are a match to TRBD2. J gave up 5 bases and V 1 base, and 7 bases lay outside the gene matches. The germline V gene has CDR1 SQVTM and CDR2 ANQGSEA. The CDR3 is made up of 15 amino acids. CDR3 in amino acids: CSVEGVQGGTGELFF. The CDR3 coding sequence is TGCAGCGTTGAAGGGGTCCAGGGAGGGACCGGGGAGCTGTTTTTT.

The sample holds many counts of this clonotype. This CDR3 is CSVGPAGTGYTF. CDR3 coding DNA: TGCAGCGTTGGCCCCGCAGGGACCGGCTACACCTTC. This chain links TRBV29-1 with TRBJ1-2; perhaps TRBD1 as D (5 bases). The CDR3 covers 12 residues. CDR1 is SQVTM, CDR2 ANQGSEA, per germline. V was pared by 4 bases and J by 8 bases, with 14 bases between.

In this sample, this clonotype turned up a few times. A junction boundary mismatches the germline segment, possibly from a read error. The chain employs TRBV12-3 or TRBV12-4 and TRBJ2-1, with 10 bases that match TRBD2. This CDR3 is 16 amino acids long. The CDR3 DNA is TGTGCCGGCAGGGAGCGGGGGGGCCGGACCTACAATGAGCAGTTCTTC. Its translation: CAGRERGGRTYNEQFF.